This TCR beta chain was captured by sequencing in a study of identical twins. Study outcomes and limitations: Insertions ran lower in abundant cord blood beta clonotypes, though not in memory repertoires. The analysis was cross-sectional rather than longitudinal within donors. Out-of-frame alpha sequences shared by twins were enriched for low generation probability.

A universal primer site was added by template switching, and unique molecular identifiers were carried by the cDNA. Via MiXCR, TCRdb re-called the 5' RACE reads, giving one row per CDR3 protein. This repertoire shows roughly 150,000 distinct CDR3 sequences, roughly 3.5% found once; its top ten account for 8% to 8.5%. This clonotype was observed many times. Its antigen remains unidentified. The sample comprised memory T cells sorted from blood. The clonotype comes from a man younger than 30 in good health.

CDR3 bases: TGTGCCAGCAGCCCAGGGACTAGCGGGAGGTCTGGGGCCAACGTCCTGACTTTC. Its translation: CASSPGTSGRSGANVLTF. The genes are TRBV4-2 and TRBJ2-6, with 15 bases aligning to TRBD2. CDR1 LGHNA and CDR2 YNFKEQ come from the germline V gene. This CDR3 is 18 amino acids long. V gave up 4 bases and J gave up 1 base; unmatched junction bases: 2.